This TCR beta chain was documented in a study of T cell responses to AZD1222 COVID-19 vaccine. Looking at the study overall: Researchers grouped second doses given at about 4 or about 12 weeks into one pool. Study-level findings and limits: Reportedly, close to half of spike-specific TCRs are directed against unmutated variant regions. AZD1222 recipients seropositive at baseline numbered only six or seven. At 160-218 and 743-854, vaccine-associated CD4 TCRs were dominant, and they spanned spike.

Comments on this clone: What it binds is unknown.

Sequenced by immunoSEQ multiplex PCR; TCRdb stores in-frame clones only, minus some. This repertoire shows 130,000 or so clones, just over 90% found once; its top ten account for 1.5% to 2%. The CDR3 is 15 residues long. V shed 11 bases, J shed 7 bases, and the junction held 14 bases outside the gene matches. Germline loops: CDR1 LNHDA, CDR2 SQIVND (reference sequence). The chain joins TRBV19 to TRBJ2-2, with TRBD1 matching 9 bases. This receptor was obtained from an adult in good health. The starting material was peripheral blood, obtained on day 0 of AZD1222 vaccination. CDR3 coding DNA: TGTGCCTCCAGAACAGGACAGGGGCGGAACGGGGAGCTGTTTTTT. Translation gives CASRTGQGRNGELFF.